The 21 T cell receptor beta chains in this list originate from one sample, sequenced in a study of cytomegalovirus exposure and HLA in healthy donors. The study ran its PCR with 60 Vbeta and 13 Jbeta primers. The protocol was immunoSEQ multiplex PCR, while the TCRdb copy is restricted to in-frame clones and leaves out a portion. The profile shows a few hundred thousand clones, about 89% of them singletons. Sequencing was done on a sample of PBMCs. The receptor set was obtained from a woman aged 18-29 years in good health and CMV-seronegative.

The rearrangement joins TRBV30 to TRBJ1-3, with unresolved D. The germline CDR1 and CDR2 sequences are GTSNPN and SVGIG (reference sequence). This CDR3 is built from 11 residues. V lost 2 bases and J 4 bases, leaving 3 bases between the germline ends. In DNA, the CDR3 is TGTGCCTGGAGTATAGGAAACACCATATATTTT. Protein product: CAWSIGNTIYF.

The V and J genes are TRBV6-5 and TRBJ1-2, with a tentative D call TRBD1 (6 bases). Germline V gene lookup returns CDR1 MNHEY and CDR2 SVGAGI. The CDR3 covers 12 residues. With 4 bases removed from V and 13 bases from J, the gap between germline ends came to 16 bases. DNA of the CDR3: TGTGCCAGCAGTTTTTCCACAGGGATGGGCACCTTC. Translation gives CASSFSTGMGTF.

A remark on this clone: Other DNA sequences of this sample code for an identical CDR3. The rearrangement uses TRBV5-1 and TRBJ1-1; maybe TRBD1 (5 bases). This CDR3 is built from 14 residues. Germline V gene lookup returns CDR1 SGHRS and CDR2 YFSETQ. The V end lost 0 bases, the J end lost 1 base, and 7 bases lay between the germline ends. The CDR3 reads CASSLEGANTEAFF. In DNA, the CDR3 is TGCGCCAGCAGCTTGGAAGGGGCGAACACTGAAGCTTTCTTT.

CDR3 sequence: CASSQGKGGIKNTEAFF. The CDR3 DNA is TGCGCCAGCAGCCAGGGGAAGGGAGGGATTAAGAACACTGAAGCTTTCTTT. The gene calls are TRBV4-1 and TRBJ1-1; D call uncertain. Germline V gene lookup returns CDR1 MGHRA and CDR2 YSYEKL. Trimming removed 3 bases at V and 1 base at J, with 18 bases between. The CDR3 length is 17 residues.

This chain uses TRBV5-1 with TRBJ2-7; weak D call: TRBD1 (6 bases). V lost 0 bases and J 3 bases, leaving 10 bases between the germline ends. Germline values: CDR1 SGHRS, CDR2 YFSETQ. The CDR3 is made up of 14 amino acids. The CDR3 coding sequence is TGCGCCAGCAGCTTGGGGGCAGGGGTCTACGAGCAGTACTTC. This encodes CASSLGAGVYEQYF.

For the CDR3, the DNA is TGTGCCAGCAGCTTAGAGACTAGTGGGGGTTTGGAGCAGTACTTC. Translating it yields CASSLETSGGLEQYF. The chain joins TRBV11-2 to TRBJ2-7; maybe TRBD2 (6 bases). V lost 0 bases, J lost 7 bases, and 16 bases lay in between. CDR3 length equals 15 residues. In germline, CDR1 is SGHAT, CDR2 FQNNGV.

The chain has TRBV19 and TRBJ2-3, with TRBD1 identical over 9 bases. The CDR3 has 15 residues. From germline, CDR1 is LNHDA and CDR2 SQIVND (reference sequence). The junction had 5 bases not matched to a gene; V was cut back by 3 bases and J by 4 bases. CDR3: CASSIRDRAPDTQYF. The DNA for the CDR3 is TGTGCCAGTAGTATTAGGGACAGGGCCCCAGATACGCAGTATTTT.

This sequence joins TRBV6-6 and TRBJ2-7, with 7 bases lining up with TRBD1. The CDR3 length is 15 residues. V trimming: 5 bases; J trimming: 0 bases; junction bases outside the gene matches: 7. Germline-derived CDR1 and CDR2 are MNHNY and SVGAGI (reference sequence). CDR3 nucleotides: TGTGCCAGCAGTCGGACAGGTCTGAGCTCCTACGAGCAGTACTTC. It specifies CASSRTGLSSYEQYF.

The chain uses TRBV19 and TRBJ2-5, with D unclear. The end of the DNA is better explained by TRBJ2-7, so the J call may be wrong. The CDR3 covers 15 residues. The germline V gene encodes CDR1 LNHDA and CDR2 SQIVND (reference sequence). Written as DNA, the CDR3 is TGTGCCAGTAGTATATCAGGCCAATTCTCCTACGAGCAGTACTTC. This gives the protein CASSISGQFSYEQYF.

The chain carries TRBV7-2 and TRBJ1-4; D gene unclear. V lost 4 bases and J 5 bases, leaving 11 bases between the germline ends. The CDR3 extends over 14 amino acids. Germline V gene lookup returns CDR1 SGHTA and CDR2 FQGNSA. CDR3 in amino acids: CASSSNTQNEKLFF. Written as DNA, the CDR3 is TGTGCCAGCAGCTCCAACACACAGAATGAAAAACTGTTTTTT.

CDR3 protein: CASSQDYGWTGSDQPQHF. The CDR3 DNA sequence: TGTGCCAGCAGCCAAGATTATGGATGGACAGGATCGGACCAGCCCCAGCATTTT. The J gene is TRBJ1-5, the V gene TRBV4-2; 7 bases map to TRBD1. CDR1 is LGHNA, CDR2 YNFKEQ, per germline. The CDR3 runs to 18 residues. V trimming: 0 bases; J trimming: 7 bases; junction bases outside the gene matches: 15.

DNA for the CDR3: TGCGCCAGCAGCCAAGACAGGGCTAGCTCTGGAAACACCATATATTTT. Its translation: CASSQDRASSGNTIYF. The chain recombines TRBV4-1 with TRBJ1-3; a possible D gene is TRBD1 (5 bases). Germline-derived CDR1 and CDR2 are MGHRA and YSYEKL. This CDR3 spans 16 amino acids. V gave up 0 bases and J gave up 0 bases, with 9 bases separating them.

V gene TRBV28 combines with J gene TRBJ1-1; 10 bases are a match to TRBD1. Germline assignment: CDR1 MDHEN and CDR2 SYDVKM. V trimming: 0 bases; J trimming: 5 bases; junction bases outside the gene matches: 3. The CDR3 consists of 15 residues. CDR3 DNA: TGTGCCAGCAGTTTATGGGGGACAGGGGCAACTGAAGCTTTCTTT. Its protein is CASSLWGTGATEAFF.

The rearrangement uses TRBV9 and TRBJ1-4; D is uncertain. The CDR3 spans 16 residues. The germline V gene has CDR1 SGDLS and CDR2 YYNGEE. V dropped 2 bases and J dropped 2 bases, with 13 bases sitting between them. The CDR3 DNA follows: TGTGCCAGCAGCGTCGTCCCCGAAGCTACTAATGAAAAACTGTTTTTT. It translates to CASSVVPEATNEKLFF.

In DNA form, the CDR3 reads TGCGCCAGCAGCCAAGACTTCGGAGGTACGCAGTATTTT. Translated, it gives CASSQDFGGTQYF. V usage is TRBV4-1 and J usage is TRBJ2-3; weak D call: TRBD2 (5 bases). Germline CDR1 is MGHRA and CDR2 is YSYEKL. V lost 0 bases, J lost 8 bases, and 9 bases lay in between. The CDR3 is made up of 13 amino acids.

The chain joins TRBV2 to TRBJ1-1; 9 bases line up with TRBD1. From germline, CDR1 is SNHLY and CDR2 FYNNEI. The CDR3 contains 12 residues. The J segment lost 8 bases and the V segment lost 5 bases, leaving 3 bases of the junction unmatched. The CDR3 nucleotides read TGTGCCAGCAGTTTACAGGGGGCGGAAGCTTTCTTT. Translation gives CASSLQGAEAFF.

This clone was detected only once. The gene calls are TRBV4-3 and TRBJ2-7; 8 bases map to TRBD2. The CDR3 has 15 amino acids. With V trimmed by 3 bases and J by 4 bases, 8 bases remained unmatched. Germline CDR1 is LGHNA and CDR2 is YSLEER. CDR3 nucleotides: TGCGCCAGCAGCCACGTCGGGGGGGCAAGGTACGAGCAGTACTTC. Protein sequence: CASSHVGGARYEQYF.

This sequence joins TRBV5-1 and TRBJ2-1; 9 bases line up with TRBD1. This CDR3 spans 16 amino acids. After removal of 3 bases from V and 7 bases from J, the junction contained 11 bases not matched to a gene. Germline CDR1 SGHRS, CDR2 YFSETQ. In DNA, the CDR3 is TGCGCCAGCAGCTCGACTCGACCTGGACAGGGGAATGAGCAGTTCTTC. Protein: CASSSTRPGQGNEQFF.

V is TRBV18 and J is TRBJ1-1; 9 bases map to TRBD1. Trimming at V came to 3 bases and at J to 11 bases, leaving 19 bases not matched to a gene. The CDR3 sequence is 17 residues long. The germline V gene encodes CDR1 KGHSH and CDR2 LQKENI. CDR3 amino acids: CASSPFPGRDRVDLAFF. In DNA, the CDR3 is TGTGCCAGCTCACCGTTTCCCGGACGGGACAGGGTCGATTTGGCTTTCTTT.

The chain joins TRBV14 to TRBJ2-2; D is unresolved. This CDR3 spans 13 amino acids. CDR1 SGHDN and CDR2 FVKESK come from the germline V gene. Trimming stripped 3 bases from V and 7 bases from J, with 9 bases between. The CDR3 DNA follows: TGTGCCAGCAGCCATAGACTGCACGGGGAGCTGTTTTTT. Its translation: CASSHRLHGELFF.

As regards this clone: A junction end diverges from the germline sequence, so it may reflect a read error. The chain has TRBV7-9 and TRBJ2-1; D call uncertain. From germline, CDR1 is SEHNR and CDR2 FQNEAQ (reference sequence). The CDR3 sequence is 11 residues long. The CDR3 loop reads CASSLAPDCVF. In DNA, the CDR3 is TGTGCCAGCAGCTTAGCGCCCGATTGCGTCTTC.